This T cell receptor beta chain was documented in a study of regulatory T cells in long-lasting Graves disease. Regarding time point: newly diagnosed GD, antithyroid drugs for less than 3 months. From RNA extracted from PBMCs, the TCR library was made. Combining iRepertoire HTBI primers with Arm-PCR of CDR3 regions, the authors built TCR beta libraries. Original methodology: Sample data revealed roughly 62 TRBV and over eleven TRBJ segments. TCRdb fed the multiplex PCR reads into MiXCR, producing one record per CDR3 protein. Clone size and V and J calls follow TCRdb, not the original study. The profile shows 420,000 or so distinct CDR3 sequences, about a sixth of them singletons. A remark on this clonotype: Its antigen is currently unknown. This clone may be a read error of a much larger clone one base away.

Per the germline V gene, CDR1 is SGHTS and CDR2 is YDEGEE. This CDR3 comprises 15 residues. V dropped 4 bases and J dropped 3 bases, with 17 bases sitting between them. Findings and limits, study-wide: A limited number of samples was an acknowledged limitation.

These data also formed part of another study, on T cells in Graves' hyperthyroidism and ophthalmopathy. From that paper: Over 18 months, lack of ophthalmopathy progression marked Graves' hyperthyroidism as stable. Initially, a first-round RT-PCR of the TCR CDR3 employed the HTBI primer set.

The chain joins TRBV5-8 to TRBJ2-7; D uncertain. The sequence was obtained from a woman aged 18-29 years with Graves disease. The specimen was peripheral blood mononuclear cells (PBMCs), collected at new diagnosis, from a patient treated with antithyroid drugs. The CDR3 DNA follows: TGTGCCAGCAGCAGAAGGACGGCTCTACACTACGAGCAGTACTTC. Its protein product is CASSRRTALHYEQYF. Full variable domain (remainder filled in from reference TRBV5-8 and TRBJ2-7): EAGVTQSPTHLIKTRGQQATLRCSPISGHTSVYWYQQALGLGLQFLLWYDEGEERNRGNFPPRFSGRQFPNYSSELNVNALELEDSALYLCASSRRTALHYEQYFGPGTRLTVT.